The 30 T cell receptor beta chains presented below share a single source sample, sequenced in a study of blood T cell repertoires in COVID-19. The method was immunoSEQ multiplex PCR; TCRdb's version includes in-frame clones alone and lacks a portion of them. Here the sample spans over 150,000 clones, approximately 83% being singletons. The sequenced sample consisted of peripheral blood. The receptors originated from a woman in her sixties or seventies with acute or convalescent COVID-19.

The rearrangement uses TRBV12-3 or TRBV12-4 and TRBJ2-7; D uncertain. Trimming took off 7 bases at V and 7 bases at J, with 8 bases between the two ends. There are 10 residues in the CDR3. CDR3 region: CASTMREQYF. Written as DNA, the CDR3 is TGTGCCAGCACTATGCGGGAGCAGTACTTC.

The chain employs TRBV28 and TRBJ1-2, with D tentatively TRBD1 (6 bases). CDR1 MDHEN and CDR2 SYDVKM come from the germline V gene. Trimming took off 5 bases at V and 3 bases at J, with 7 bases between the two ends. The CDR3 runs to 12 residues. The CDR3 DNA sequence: TGTGCCAGCAGTCCAGGGGACTATGGCTACACCTTC. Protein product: CASSPGDYGYTF.

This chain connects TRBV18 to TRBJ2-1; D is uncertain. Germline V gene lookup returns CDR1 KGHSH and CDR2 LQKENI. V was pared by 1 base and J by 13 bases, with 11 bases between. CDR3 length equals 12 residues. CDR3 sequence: CASSPRPGDQFF. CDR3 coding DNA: TGTGCCAGCTCACCACGGCCAGGTGATCAGTTCTTC.

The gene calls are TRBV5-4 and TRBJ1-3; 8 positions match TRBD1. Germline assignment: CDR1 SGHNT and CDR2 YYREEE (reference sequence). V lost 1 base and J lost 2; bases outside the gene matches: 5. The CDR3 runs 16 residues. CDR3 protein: CASSLLAGGPGNTIYF. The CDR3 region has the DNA TGTGCCAGCAGCTTGCTGGCAGGGGGCCCTGGAAACACCATATATTTT. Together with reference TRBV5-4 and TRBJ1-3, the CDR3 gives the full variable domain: ETGVTQSPTHLIKTRGQQVTLRCSSQSGHNTVSWYQQALGQGPQFIFQYYREEENGRGNFPPRFSGLQFPNYSSELNVNALELDDSALYLCASSLLAGGPGNTIYFGEGSWLTVV.

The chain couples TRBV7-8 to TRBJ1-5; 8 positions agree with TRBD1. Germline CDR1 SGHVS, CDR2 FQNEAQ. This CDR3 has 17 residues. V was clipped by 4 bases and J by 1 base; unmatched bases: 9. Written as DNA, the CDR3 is TGTGCCAGCAGCTGGGGGGGGGACAGGCTCAGCAATCAGCCCCAGCATTTT. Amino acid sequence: CASSWGGDRLSNQPQHF.

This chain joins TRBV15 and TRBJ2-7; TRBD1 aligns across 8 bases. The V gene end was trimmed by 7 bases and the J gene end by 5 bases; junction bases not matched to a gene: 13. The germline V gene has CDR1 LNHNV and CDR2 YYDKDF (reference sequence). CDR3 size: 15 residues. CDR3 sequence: CATIPDQGARDEQYF. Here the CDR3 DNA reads TGTGCCACCATTCCCGACCAGGGGGCGAGGGACGAGCAGTACTTC.

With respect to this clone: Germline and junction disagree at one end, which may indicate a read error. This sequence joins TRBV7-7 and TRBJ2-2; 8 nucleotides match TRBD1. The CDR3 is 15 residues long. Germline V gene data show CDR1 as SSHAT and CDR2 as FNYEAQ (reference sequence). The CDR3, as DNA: TGTGCTAGCAGCTTAGAAGCAGGGGGCAACGGGGAGCTGTTTTTT. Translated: CASSLEAGGNGELFF.

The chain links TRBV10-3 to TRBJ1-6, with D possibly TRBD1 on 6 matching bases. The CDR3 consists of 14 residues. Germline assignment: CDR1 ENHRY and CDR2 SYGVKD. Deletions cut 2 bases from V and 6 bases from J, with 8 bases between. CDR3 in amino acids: CAISERQVNSPLHF. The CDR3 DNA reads TGTGCCATCAGTGAGCGACAGGTTAATTCACCCCTCCACTTT.

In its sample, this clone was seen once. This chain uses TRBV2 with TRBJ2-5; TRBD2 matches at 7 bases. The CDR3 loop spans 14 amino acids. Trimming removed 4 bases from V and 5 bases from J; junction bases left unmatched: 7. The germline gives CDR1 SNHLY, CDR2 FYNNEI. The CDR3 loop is CASSGGGKGETQYF. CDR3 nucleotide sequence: TGTGCCAGCAGTGGGGGGGGAAAAGGGGAGACCCAGTACTTC.

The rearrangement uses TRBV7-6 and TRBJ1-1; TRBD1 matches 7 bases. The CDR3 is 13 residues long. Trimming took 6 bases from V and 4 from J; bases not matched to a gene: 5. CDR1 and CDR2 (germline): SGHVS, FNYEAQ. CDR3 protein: CASSPQGVTEAFF. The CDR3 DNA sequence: TGTGCCAGCAGTCCTCAGGGGGTCACTGAAGCTTTCTTT.

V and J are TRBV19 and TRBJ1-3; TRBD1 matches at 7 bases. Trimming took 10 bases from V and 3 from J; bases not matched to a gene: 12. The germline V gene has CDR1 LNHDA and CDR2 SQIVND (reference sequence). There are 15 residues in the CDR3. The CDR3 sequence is CATRRGGGNGNTIYF. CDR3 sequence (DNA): TGTGCCACCCGACGAGGGGGCGGCAATGGAAACACCATATATTTT.

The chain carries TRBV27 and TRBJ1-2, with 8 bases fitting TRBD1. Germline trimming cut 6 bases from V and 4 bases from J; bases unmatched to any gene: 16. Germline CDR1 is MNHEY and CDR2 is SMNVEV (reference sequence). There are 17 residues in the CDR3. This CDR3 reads CASSSDPTGGEGYGYTF. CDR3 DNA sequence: TGTGCCAGCAGCTCTGACCCAACAGGGGGTGAAGGCTATGGCTACACCTTC.

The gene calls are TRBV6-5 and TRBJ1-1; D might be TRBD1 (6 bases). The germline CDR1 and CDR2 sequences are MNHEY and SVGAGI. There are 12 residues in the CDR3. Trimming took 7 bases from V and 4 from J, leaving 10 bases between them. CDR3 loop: CASTRGFTEAFF. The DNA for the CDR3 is TGTGCCAGCACCAGGGGATTCACTGAAGCTTTCTTT.

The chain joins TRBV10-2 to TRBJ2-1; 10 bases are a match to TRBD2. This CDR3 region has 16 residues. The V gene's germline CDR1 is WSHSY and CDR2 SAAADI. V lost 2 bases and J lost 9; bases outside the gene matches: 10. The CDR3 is CASSEPSGSFYGEQFF. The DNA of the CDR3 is TGCGCCAGCAGTGAGCCTAGCGGGAGTTTCTATGGTGAGCAGTTCTTC.

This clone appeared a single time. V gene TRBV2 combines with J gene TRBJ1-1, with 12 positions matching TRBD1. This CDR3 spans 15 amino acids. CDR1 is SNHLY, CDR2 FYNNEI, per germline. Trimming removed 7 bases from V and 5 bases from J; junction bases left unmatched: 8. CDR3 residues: CASKGTGGRGTEAFF. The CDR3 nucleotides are TGTGCCAGCAAAGGGACAGGGGGCAGGGGGACTGAAGCTTTCTTT.

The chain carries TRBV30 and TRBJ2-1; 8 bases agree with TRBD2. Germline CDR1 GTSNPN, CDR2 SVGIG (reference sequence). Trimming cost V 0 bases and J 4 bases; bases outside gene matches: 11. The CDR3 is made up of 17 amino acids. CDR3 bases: TGTGCCTGGAGTGTACGCGAGCGGGGGAGAGGGTACAATGAGCAGTTCTTC. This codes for CAWSVRERGRGYNEQFF.

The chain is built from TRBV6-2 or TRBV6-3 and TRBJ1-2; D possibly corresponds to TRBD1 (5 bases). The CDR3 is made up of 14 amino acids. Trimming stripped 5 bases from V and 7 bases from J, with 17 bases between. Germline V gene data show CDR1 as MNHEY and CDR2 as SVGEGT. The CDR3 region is CASSHQGTFGGYTF. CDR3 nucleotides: TGTGCCAGCAGTCACCAGGGAACCTTCGGTGGCTACACCTTC.

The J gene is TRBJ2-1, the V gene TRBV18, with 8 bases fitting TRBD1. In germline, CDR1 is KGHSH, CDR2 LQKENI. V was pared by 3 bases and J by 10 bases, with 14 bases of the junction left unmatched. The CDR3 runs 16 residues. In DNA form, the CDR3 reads TGTGCCAGCTCACCGAACACAGCGGCAGGGGGCCGAGAGCAGTTCTTC. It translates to CASSPNTAAGGREQFF.

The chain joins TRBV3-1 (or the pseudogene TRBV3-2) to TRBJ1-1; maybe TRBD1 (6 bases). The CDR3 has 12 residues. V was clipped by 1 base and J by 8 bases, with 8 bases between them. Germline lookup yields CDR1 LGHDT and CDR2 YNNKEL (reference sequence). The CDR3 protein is CASSQGTAEAFF. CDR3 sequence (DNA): TGTGCCAGCAGCCAAGGGACAGCCGAAGCTTTCTTT.

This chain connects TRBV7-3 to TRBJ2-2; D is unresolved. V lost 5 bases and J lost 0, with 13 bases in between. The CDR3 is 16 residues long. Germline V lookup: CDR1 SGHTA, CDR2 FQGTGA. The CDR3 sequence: CASSPRPSPNTGELFF. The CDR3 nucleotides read TGTGCCAGCAGCCCGCGCCCCTCACCGAACACCGGGGAGCTGTTTTTT.

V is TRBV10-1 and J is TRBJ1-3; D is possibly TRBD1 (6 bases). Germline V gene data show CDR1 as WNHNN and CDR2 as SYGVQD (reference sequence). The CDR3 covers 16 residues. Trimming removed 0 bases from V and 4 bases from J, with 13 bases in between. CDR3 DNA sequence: TGCGCCAGCAGTGAGTCTAAGGCAGGGGCCGGAAACACCATATATTTT. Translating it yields CASSESKAGAGNTIYF.

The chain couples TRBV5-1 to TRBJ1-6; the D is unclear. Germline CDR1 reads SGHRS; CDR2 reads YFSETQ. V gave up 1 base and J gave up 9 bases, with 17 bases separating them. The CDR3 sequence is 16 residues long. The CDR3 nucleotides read TGCGCCAGCAGCTTGATGGCACGGGATGGGAGTTCACCCCTCCACTTT. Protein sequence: CASSLMARDGSSPLHF.

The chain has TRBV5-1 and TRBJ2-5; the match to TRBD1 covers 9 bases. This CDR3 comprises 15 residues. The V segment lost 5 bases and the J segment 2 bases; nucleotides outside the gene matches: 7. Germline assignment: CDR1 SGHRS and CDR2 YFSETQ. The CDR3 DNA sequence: TGCGCCAGCAGGGGGACAGGGAACGTACAAGAGACCCAGTACTTC. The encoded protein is CASRGTGNVQETQYF.

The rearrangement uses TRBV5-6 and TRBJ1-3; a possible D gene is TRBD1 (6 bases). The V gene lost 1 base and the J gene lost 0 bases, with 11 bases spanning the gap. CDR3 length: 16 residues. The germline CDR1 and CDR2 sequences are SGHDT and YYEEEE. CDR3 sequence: CASSLPWDNSGNTIYF. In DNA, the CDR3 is TGTGCCAGCAGCTTGCCGTGGGACAACTCTGGAAACACCATATATTTT.

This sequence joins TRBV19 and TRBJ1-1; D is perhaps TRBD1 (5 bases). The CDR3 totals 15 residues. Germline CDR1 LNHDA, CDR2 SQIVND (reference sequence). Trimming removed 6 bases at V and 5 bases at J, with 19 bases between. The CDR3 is CASRRRGGEKTEAFF. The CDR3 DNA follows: TGTGCCAGTAGAAGGAGGGGTGGTGAGAAAACTGAAGCTTTCTTT.

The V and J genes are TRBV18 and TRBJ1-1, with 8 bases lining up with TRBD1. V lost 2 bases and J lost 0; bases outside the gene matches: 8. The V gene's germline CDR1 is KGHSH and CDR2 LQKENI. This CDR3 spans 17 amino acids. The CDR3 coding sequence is TGTGCCAGCTCACCAACCTCGGACAGGGTCATGAACACTGAAGCTTTCTTT. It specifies CASSPTSDRVMNTEAFF.

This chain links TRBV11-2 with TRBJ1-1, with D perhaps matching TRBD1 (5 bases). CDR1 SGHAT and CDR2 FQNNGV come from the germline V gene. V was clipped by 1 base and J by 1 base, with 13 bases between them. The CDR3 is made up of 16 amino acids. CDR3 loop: CASSLGILGGNTEAFF. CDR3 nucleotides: TGTGCCAGCAGCTTAGGCATCCTGGGGGGGAACACTGAAGCTTTCTTT.

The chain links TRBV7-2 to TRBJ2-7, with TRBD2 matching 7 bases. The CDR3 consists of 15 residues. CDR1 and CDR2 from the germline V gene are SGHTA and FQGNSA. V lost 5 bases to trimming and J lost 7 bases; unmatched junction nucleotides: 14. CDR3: CASSLQGAGRGEQYF. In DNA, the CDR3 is TGTGCCAGCAGCCTCCAAGGGGCAGGGAGGGGAGAGCAGTACTTC. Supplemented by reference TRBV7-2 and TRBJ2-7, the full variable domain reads GAGVSQSPSNKVTEKGKDVELRCDPISGHTALYWYRQSLGQGLEFLIYFQGNSAPDKSGLPSDRFSAERTGGSVSTLTIQRTQQEDSAVYLCASSLQGAGRGEQYFGPGTRLTVT.

In DNA, the CDR3 is TGTGCCAGCAGCTTAGAGGCTAGCGGGGGGGCCCCGGAAGAGACCCAGTACTTC. Its translation is CASSLEASGGAPEETQYF. The chain uses TRBV11-3 and TRBJ2-5; the match to TRBD2 covers 12 bases. The CDR3 extends over 18 amino acids. The V and J ends lost 0 bases and 3 bases, in that order; junction bases with no gene match: 8. The germline V gene encodes CDR1 SGHNT and CDR2 YENEEA.

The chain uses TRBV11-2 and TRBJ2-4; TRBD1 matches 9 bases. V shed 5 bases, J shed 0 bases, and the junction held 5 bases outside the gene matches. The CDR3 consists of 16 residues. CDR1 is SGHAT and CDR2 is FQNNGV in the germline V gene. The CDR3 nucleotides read TGTGCCAGCAGCCGGACAGGGGCGCTAGCCAAAAACATTCAGTACTTC. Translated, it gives CASSRTGALAKNIQYF.